Each of the 20 T cell receptor beta chains below was sequenced from the same sample in a study of T cells in women clearing cervical HPV infection. TCRdb's copy holds only in-frame clones and misses some; the assay was immunoSEQ multiplex PCR. The sample table includes about 25,000 clones. The sequenced sample was blood buffy coat. The receptors were sampled from a woman between 18 and 75 years old with a cervical HPV16 infection that either progressed to CIN3+ or cleared (not recorded which).

As for this clone: The read gets to within 3 residues of the CDR3 end, and the germline J gene fills in the rest. The V and J genes are TRBV7-9 and TRBJ1-5; tentatively, D is TRBD1 (6 bases). The germline V gene has CDR1 SEHNR and CDR2 FQNEAQ (reference sequence). CDR3 length equals 14 residues. V lost 2 bases to trimming and J lost 2 bases, with 7 bases between them. The CDR3 sequence: CASSLSGGNQPQHF. The CDR3 DNA, read in part, is TGTGCCAGCAGCTTATCAGGGGGCAATCAGCCC.

Comments on this clone: The read ends 3 residues before the CDR3 terminus; that terminus is restored from the germline J gene. The V and J genes are TRBV6-4 and TRBJ2-2; 9 bases line up with TRBD2. This CDR3 is built from 17 residues. The J segment lost 3 bases and the V segment lost 2 bases, leaving 7 bases of the junction unmatched. In germline, CDR1 is MRHNA, CDR2 SNTAGT. CDR3 residues: CASSDISSGIDTGELFF. The covered CDR3 bases are TGTGCCAGCAGTGACATTTCTAGCGGGATAGACACCGGGGAG.

With respect to this clone: The CDR3 is cut off 3 residues early in the read; its end comes from the germline J gene. This rearrangement joins TRBV5-1 to TRBJ2-3; 9 bases match TRBD1. Germline V CDR1 and CDR2: SGHRS, YFSETQ. The V gene end was trimmed by 4 bases and the J gene end by 4 bases; junction bases not matched to a gene: 7. The CDR3 runs 15 residues. CDR3 residues: CASSIRTGEPDTQYF. The DNA read from the CDR3 is TGCGCCAGCAGCATCCGGACAGGGGAACCAGATACG.

Turning to this clone: The sequence runs out 3 residues before the end of the CDR3; the remainder is reconstructed from the germline J gene. The chain recombines TRBV6-1 with TRBJ2-1, with 7 bases matching TRBD2. The V segment lost 2 bases and the J segment 2 bases; nucleotides outside the gene matches: 15. CDR1 MNHNS and CDR2 SASEGT come from the germline V gene. The CDR3 runs 19 residues. The part of the CDR3 DNA that was read is TGTGCCAGCAGTGAACCGCCTGGGGGAGCGGGGTTCCCCTACAATGAG. It translates to CASSEPPGGAGFPYNE. The full CDR3 protein reads CASSEPPGGAGFPYNEQFF.

With respect to this clone: Coverage ceases 3 residues before the CDR3 finishes, and the germline J gene fills in the end. The gene calls are TRBV20-1 and TRBJ1-2; TRBD1 agrees at 10 bases. The germline V gene encodes CDR1 DFQATT and CDR2 SNEGSKA (reference sequence). This CDR3 region has 16 residues. Trimming at V came to 6 bases and at J to 6 bases, leaving 16 bases not matched to a gene. CDR3 DNA (partial): TGCAGTGCCAAACCGGACCCGGGACAGGGGTTTAATGGC. Protein: CSAKPDPGQGFNG. The CDR3, in full, reads CSAKPDPGQGFNGYTF.

A word on this clone: The read comes to an end 3 residues before the CDR3 does, leaving the germline J gene to fill in the end. The gene calls are TRBV20-1 and TRBJ1-1; TRBD1 might be the D (6 bases). Germline lookup yields CDR1 DFQATT and CDR2 SNEGSKA (reference sequence). The CDR3 runs 15 residues. This chain's CDR3 is CSARDVQLRTDEAFF. The part of the CDR3 DNA that was read is TGCAGTGCTAGAGACGTGCAATTAAGGACAGATGAG.

As to this clone: The sequence runs out 3 residues before the end of the CDR3; the remainder is reconstructed from the germline J gene. This chain connects TRBV29-1 to TRBJ2-7, with D perhaps matching TRBD1 (6 bases). CDR3 size: 12 residues. CDR1 SQVTM and CDR2 ANQGSEA come from the germline V gene. V shed 4 bases and J shed 3 bases, with 10 bases lying between them. The sequenced part of the CDR3 DNA is TGCAGCGTTGTGGACAGTCTCTACGAG. This sequence encodes CSVVDSLYE. The full CDR3 sequence reads CSVVDSLYEQYF.

Remarks on this clone: The read is 3 residues too short to cover the CDR3 end, so that end is filled in from the germline J gene. The chain couples TRBV6-1 to TRBJ1-2; possible D gene TRBD1, 5 bases. Germline CDR1 is MNHNS and CDR2 is SASEGT. This CDR3 region has 14 residues. The CDR3 protein is CASSENGQGGGYTF. Incomplete CDR3 DNA: TGTGCCAGCAGTGAAAATGGGCAGGGCGGCGGC.

For this clone: Read data end 3 residues before the CDR3 end; the end is taken from the germline J gene. V is TRBV20-1 and J is TRBJ2-3; D gene unclear. Trimming took off 5 bases at V and 4 bases at J, with 16 bases between the two ends. The CDR3 loop spans 14 amino acids. Germline-derived CDR1 and CDR2 are DFQATT and SNEGSKA (reference sequence). Here the CDR3 reads CSAGPVLVSDTQYF. The CDR3 DNA, read in part, is TGCAGTGCTGGCCCCGTGTTGGTTTCAGATACG.

In regard to this clone: The CDR3 end falls 3 residues outside the read, so it is completed with the germline J gene. This rearrangement joins TRBV11-2 to TRBJ2-1; D gene uncertain. Germline V CDR1 and CDR2: SGHAT, FQNNGV. V dropped 8 bases and J dropped 2 bases, with 10 bases sitting between them. This CDR3 has 13 amino acids. CDR3 DNA, as far as it was read: TGTGCCAGCGGAAGGGCCGCCTACAATGAG. Its protein is CASGRAAYNE. The complete CDR3 reads CASGRAAYNEQFF. Filled out from reference TRBV11-2 and TRBJ2-1, the complete variable domain reads EAGVAQSPRYKIIEKRQSVAFWCNPISGHATLYWYQQILGQGPKLLIQFQNNGVVDDSQLPKDRFSAERLKGVDSTLKIQPAKLEDSAVYLCASGRAAYNEQFFGPGTRLTVL.

Comment on this clone: The CDR3 end falls 3 residues outside the read, so it is completed with the germline J gene. V and J are TRBV5-5 and TRBJ1-4; D is undetermined. CDR3 length: 13 amino acids. V was trimmed by 4 bases and J by 5 bases, leaving 9 bases between them. The germline gives CDR1 SGHKS, CDR2 YYEKEE (reference sequence). The covered CDR3 bases are TGTGCCAGCAGCACAGACCCGAATGAAAAA. Translated, it gives CASSTDPNEK. The entire CDR3 reads CASSTDPNEKLFF.

Comment on this clone: Sequencing ends 3 residues short of the CDR3 end; the germline J gene provides the rest. The chain uses TRBV7-9 and TRBJ2-2, with 9 bases matching TRBD1. Germline V gene lookup returns CDR1 SEHNR and CDR2 FQNEAQ (reference sequence). CDR3 size: 15 residues. V was clipped by 5 bases and J by 6 bases; unmatched bases: 7. The CDR3 bases that were read are TGTGCCAGCAGCACCGGGACAGGGTATGCCGGGGAG. Translating gives CASSTGTGYAGE. From start to end, the CDR3 is CASSTGTGYAGELFF.

Details on this clone: From the germline J gene comes the end of the CDR3, since the read stops 3 residues before it. This sequence joins TRBV2 and TRBJ1-4; tentatively, D is TRBD1 (6 bases). Germline V gene lookup returns CDR1 SNHLY and CDR2 FYNNEI. The CDR3 contains 13 residues. V was cut by 8 bases and J by 8 bases, with 15 bases left in between. CDR3 sequence reads: CASCSGTTEKLFF. The CDR3 DNA, read in part, is TGTGCCAGCTGTTCAGGGACAACCGAAAAA. Filled out from reference TRBV2 and TRBJ1-4, the complete variable domain reads EPEVTQTPSHQVTQMGQEVILRCVPISNHLYFYWYRQILGQKVEFLVSFYNNEISEKSEIFDDQFSVERPDGSNFTLKIRSTKLEDSAMYFCASCSGTTEKLFFGSGTQLSVL.

The CDR3 reads CASSEALIHTEAFF. Incomplete CDR3 DNA: TGTGCCAGCAGTGAAGCGCTAATCCACACTGAA. The chain joins TRBV6-1 to TRBJ1-1; D unresolved. The CDR3 is cut off 3 residues early in the read; its end comes from the germline J gene. The CDR3 has 14 amino acids. V gave up 0 bases and J gave up 3 bases, with 8 bases separating them. The germline CDR1 and CDR2 sequences are MNHNS and SASEGT.

To note about this clone: The read ends 3 residues before the CDR3 terminus; that terminus is restored from the germline J gene. The V gene is TRBV5-1, the J gene TRBJ1-2, with D possibly TRBD1 on 5 matching bases. The germline V gene encodes CDR1 SGHRS and CDR2 YFSETQ. V was pared by 2 bases and J by 6 bases, with 20 bases between. There are 16 residues in the CDR3. The CDR3 spells CASSFAGPPGLDGYTF. CDR3 bases read: TGCGCCAGCAGCTTCGCTGGCCCGCCGGGACTGGATGGC.

Comments on this clone: Coverage ceases 3 residues before the CDR3 finishes, and the germline J gene fills in the end. The rearrangement joins TRBV20-1 to TRBJ2-3, with 8 nucleotides matching TRBD2. From germline, CDR1 is DFQATT and CDR2 SNEGSKA (reference sequence). The CDR3 has 14 amino acids. V lost 4 bases and J lost 3; bases outside the gene matches: 6. The CDR3 bases that were read are TGCAGTGCTATTAAAGCGGGAGTGACAGATACG. Translated, it gives CSAIKAGVTDT. The full-length CDR3 reads as CSAIKAGVTDTQYF.

With respect to this clone: The CDR3 end falls 3 residues outside the read, so it is completed with the germline J gene. V usage is TRBV5-1 and J usage is TRBJ1-4; D is unresolved. The CDR3 sequence is 14 residues long. CDR1 and CDR2 (germline): SGHRS, YFSETQ. With 6 bases removed from V and 6 bases from J, the gap between germline ends came to 15 bases. CDR3 residues: CASTSDGEDEKLFF. Partial CDR3 DNA: TGCGCCAGCACCTCGGACGGGGAGGATGAAAAA.

The CDR3 protein is CASSLTGGTEAFF. CDR3 DNA (partial): TGTGCCAGCAGCTTAACAGGGGGCACTGAA. The chain carries TRBV7-8 and TRBJ1-1, with 8 bases fitting TRBD1. With the read ending 3 residues before the CDR3 end, the germline J gene is used to fill in that end. The length of the CDR3 is 13 residues. J gave up 4 bases and V 2 bases, and 0 bases lay outside the gene matches. Germline V lookup: CDR1 SGHVS, CDR2 FQNEAQ.

A remark on this clone: The read finishes 3 residues shy of the CDR3 end, and the germline J gene is used to complete it. This chain connects TRBV7-9 to TRBJ2-4; tentatively, D is TRBD2 (6 bases). The germline CDR1 and CDR2 sequences are SEHNR and FQNEAQ (reference sequence). This CDR3 is built from 14 residues. The CDR3 DNA, read in part, is TGTGCCAGCAGCTTAGGAGGGACTGATTATGGT. This translates into CASSLGGTDYG. The entire CDR3 protein is CASSLGGTDYGQYF.

A note on this clone: Relative to the germline gene, one junction end is altered; a read error may explain this. The read falls 3 residues short of the CDR3 end, and the missing part is taken from the germline J gene. The chain uses TRBV19 and TRBJ2-3; D unresolved. There are 13 residues in the CDR3. Germline V gene lookup returns CDR1 LNHDA and CDR2 SQIVND (reference sequence). The CDR3 DNA, read in part, is TGTTCCAGTAGTCTGGGCAACACAGATACG. Translating gives CSSSLGNTDT. The entire CDR3 reads CSSSLGNTDTQYF.